The clone carrying this TCR beta chain was detected many times. CDR3 length: 15 amino acids. J was trimmed by 4 bases and V by 4 bases; bases with no gene match: 8. Germline V gives CDR1 SGHRS, CDR2 YFSETQ. This sample stems from a study of T cells in Graves' hyperthyroidism and ophthalmopathy. RNA transcripts served as the template for amplifying TCR beta CDR3 regions. A set of HTBI primers served as the primers for a first-round RT-PCR of the TCR CDR3. TCRdb re-analysed the multiplex PCR reads in MiXCR, keeping a single row per CDR3 protein. The sample records about 420,000 distinct CDR3 sequences, approximately 13% being singletons.

The chain uses TRBV5-1 and TRBJ2-1, with 7 bases lining up with TRBD1. The TCR originated in a woman under 30 with Graves' hyperthyroidism. Source material: blood. The CDR3 protein is CASSQGTELYNEQFF. As DNA, the CDR3 is TGCGCCAGCAGCCAAGGGACAGAATTATACAATGAGCAGTTCTTC. Full variable domain (rest looked up from reference TRBV5-1 and TRBJ2-1): KAGVTQTPRYLIKTRGQQVTLSCSPISGHRSVSWYQQTPGQGLQFLFEYFSETQRNKGNFPGRFSGRQFSNSRSEMNVSTLELGDSALYLCASSQGTELYNEQFFGPGTRLTVL.